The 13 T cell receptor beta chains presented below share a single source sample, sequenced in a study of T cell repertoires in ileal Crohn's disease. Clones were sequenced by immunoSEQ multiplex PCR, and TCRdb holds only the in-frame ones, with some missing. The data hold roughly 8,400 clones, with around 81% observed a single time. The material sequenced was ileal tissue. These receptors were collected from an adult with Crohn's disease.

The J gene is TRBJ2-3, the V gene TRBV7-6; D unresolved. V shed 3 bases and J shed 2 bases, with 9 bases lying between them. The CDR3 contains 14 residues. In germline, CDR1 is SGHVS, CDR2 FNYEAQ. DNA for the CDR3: TGTGCCAGCAGCTTCCAAGCGTTCACAGATACGCAGTATTTT. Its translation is CASSFQAFTDTQYF.

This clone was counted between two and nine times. The CDR3 DNA reads TGTGCCAGCAGCCCCGAGGCCAACACTGAAGCTTTCTTT. The encoded protein is CASSPEANTEAFF. The V gene is TRBV7-9, the J gene TRBJ1-1, with D unresolved. Germline V gene lookup returns CDR1 SEHNR and CDR2 FQNEAQ (reference sequence). Trimming removed 5 bases from V and 2 bases from J, with 9 bases in between. This CDR3 spans 13 amino acids.

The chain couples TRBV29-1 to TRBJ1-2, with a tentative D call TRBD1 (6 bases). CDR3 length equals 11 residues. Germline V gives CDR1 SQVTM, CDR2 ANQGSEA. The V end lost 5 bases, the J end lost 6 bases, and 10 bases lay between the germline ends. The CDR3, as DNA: TGCAGCGTTTCCCGGACAGATGGCTACACCTTC. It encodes CSVSRTDGYTF.

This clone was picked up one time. Here the CDR3 reads CASSFGGDNEQFF. CDR3 nucleotide sequence: TGTGCCAGCAGCTTTGGAGGGGACAATGAGCAGTTCTTC. The chain has TRBV5-4 and TRBJ2-1, with a weak D call TRBD2 (6 bases). Germline V CDR1 and CDR2: SGHNT, YYREEE (reference sequence). V dropped 2 bases and J dropped 5 bases, with 8 bases sitting between them. The CDR3 extends over 13 amino acids.

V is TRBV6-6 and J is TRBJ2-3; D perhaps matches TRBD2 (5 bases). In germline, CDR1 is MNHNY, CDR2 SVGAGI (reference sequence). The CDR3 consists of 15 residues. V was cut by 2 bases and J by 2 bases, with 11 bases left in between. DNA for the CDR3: TGTGCCAGCAGTTACGGAGGAAGTTCCACAGATACGCAGTATTTT. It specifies CASSYGGSSTDTQYF.

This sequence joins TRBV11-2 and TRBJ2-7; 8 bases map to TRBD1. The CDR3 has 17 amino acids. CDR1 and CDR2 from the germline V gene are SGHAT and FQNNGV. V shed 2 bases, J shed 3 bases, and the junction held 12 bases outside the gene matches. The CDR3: CASSLSVPGQGNYEQYF. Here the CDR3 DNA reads TGTGCCAGCAGCTTATCCGTTCCCGGACAGGGAAACTACGAGCAGTACTTC.

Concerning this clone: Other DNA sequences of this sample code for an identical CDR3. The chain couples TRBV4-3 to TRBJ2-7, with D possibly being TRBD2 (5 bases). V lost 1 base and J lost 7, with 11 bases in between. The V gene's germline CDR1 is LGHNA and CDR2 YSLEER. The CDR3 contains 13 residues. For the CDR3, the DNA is TGCGCCAGCAGCCAAGGTGAGGGAAGGGAGCAGTACTTC. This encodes CASSQGEGREQYF.

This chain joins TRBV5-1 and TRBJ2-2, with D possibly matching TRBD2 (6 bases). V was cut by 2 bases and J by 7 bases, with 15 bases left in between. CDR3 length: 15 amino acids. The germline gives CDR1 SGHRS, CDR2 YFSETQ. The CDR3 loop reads CASSLSGLRDGELFF. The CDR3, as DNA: TGCGCCAGCAGCTTATCAGGGTTGCGGGACGGGGAGCTGTTTTTT.

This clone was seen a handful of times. CDR3 residues: CASSPRQGNTGELFF. CDR3 DNA sequence: TGTGCCAGCTCACCGCGACAGGGCAACACCGGGGAGCTGTTTTTT. The rearrangement joins TRBV18 to TRBJ2-2, with TRBD1 matching 7 bases. The CDR3 runs 15 residues. The trim removed 3 bases at V and 2 bases at J, leaving 3 bases unmatched. The V gene's germline CDR1 is KGHSH and CDR2 LQKENI.

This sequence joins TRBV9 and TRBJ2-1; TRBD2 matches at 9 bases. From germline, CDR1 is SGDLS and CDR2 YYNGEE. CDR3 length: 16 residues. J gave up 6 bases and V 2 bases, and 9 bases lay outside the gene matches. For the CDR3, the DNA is TGTGCCAGCAGCGTGCCGTGGCGGGAGGGCCTCAATGAGCAGTTCTTC. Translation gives CASSVPWREGLNEQFF.

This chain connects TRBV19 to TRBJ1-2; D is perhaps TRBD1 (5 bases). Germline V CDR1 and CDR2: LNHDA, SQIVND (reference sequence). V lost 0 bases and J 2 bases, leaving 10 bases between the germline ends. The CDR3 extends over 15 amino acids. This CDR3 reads CASSIDLGANYGYTF. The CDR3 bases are TGTGCCAGTAGTATAGACTTAGGGGCGAACTATGGCTACACCTTC.

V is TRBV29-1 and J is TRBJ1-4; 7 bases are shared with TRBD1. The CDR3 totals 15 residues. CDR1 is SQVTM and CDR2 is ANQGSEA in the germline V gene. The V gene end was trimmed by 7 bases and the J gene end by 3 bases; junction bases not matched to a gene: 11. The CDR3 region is CSGGGVGTANEKLFF. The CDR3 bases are TGCAGCGGTGGGGGTGTTGGGACAGCTAATGAAAAACTGTTTTTT. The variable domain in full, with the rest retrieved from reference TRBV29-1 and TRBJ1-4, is SAVISQKPSRDICQRGTSLTIQCQVDSQVTMMFWYRQQPGQSLTLIATANQGSEATYESGFVIDKFPISRPNLTFSTLTVSNMSPEDSSIYLCSGGGVGTANEKLFFGSGTQLSVL.

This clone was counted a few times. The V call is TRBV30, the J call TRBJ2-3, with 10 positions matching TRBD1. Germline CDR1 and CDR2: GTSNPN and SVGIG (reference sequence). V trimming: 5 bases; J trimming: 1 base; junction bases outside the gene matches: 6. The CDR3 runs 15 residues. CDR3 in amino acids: CAWGDRGLGTDTQYF. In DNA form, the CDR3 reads TGTGCCTGGGGGGACAGGGGTCTGGGCACAGATACGCAGTATTTT.